This T cell receptor beta chain was retrieved from a study of T-cell reconstitution after alpha-beta-depleted transplantation in children. Broader study findings: Once a year had passed after transplant, T-cell counts and diversity came mostly from newly produced T cells. In some patients, recipient T cells and intrathymic progenitors surviving conditioning explained high day-60 diversity. Expanded clones from the graft, numbering several hundred, reportedly supplied alpha-beta T cells about two months after transplant.

Molecular barcoding with unique molecular identifiers was used for the TCRbeta library. TCRdb used MiXCR to reprocess the PCR reads, holding one entry per CDR3 protein. The table includes roughly 570,000 distinct CDR3 sequences, 25% to 30% detected once. With respect to this clonotype: The antigen is not known.

The CDR3 covers 15 residues. V lost 0 bases and J 2 bases, leaving 12 bases between the germline ends. Per germline, CDR1 SGHNT and CDR2 YYREEE (reference sequence). The sequence came from a boy under two years old with Wiskott-Aldrich syndrome, due to receive a stem cell transplant. J is TRBJ2-7 and V is TRBV5-4; maybe TRBD1 (5 bases). The sample in question was PBMCs, obtained before TCRalphabeta/CD19-depleted stem cell transplant. CDR3 loop: CASSLDRLNPYEQYF. The CDR3 DNA reads TGTGCCAGCAGCTTGGACAGGCTGAATCCCTACGAGCAGTACTTC.